The rows below give T cell receptor beta chains drawn from one sample of a study of regulatory T cells in long-lasting Graves disease. TCRdb re-called the multiplex PCR reads with MiXCR, one entry per CDR3 protein. The sample has hundreds of thousands of distinct CDR3 sequences, 16% seen once. The sample was also linked to a second study, of T cells in Graves' hyperthyroidism and ophthalmopathy.

Here the sequenced sample was peripheral blood mononuclear cells (PBMCs), taken at new diagnosis, from a patient treated with antithyroid drugs. These receptors all come from a woman aged 30 to 39 with Graves disease. CDR3s include the opening cysteine and the closing phenylalanine or tryptophan. D genes are given only for firm matches. Rows may omit the clone size; those that give it use once, few, many or a size class.

D gene: -; clone size: many; J gene: TRBJ1-2; V gene: TRBV7-8; CDR3 protein: CASSPGGGRNGYTF; CDR3 DNA: TGTGCCAGCAGCCCGGGTGGTGGTAGGAATGGCTACACCTTC
D gene: -; clone size: many; J gene: TRBJ2-7; V gene: TRBV7-9; CDR3 protein: CASTGARSFEQYF; CDR3 DNA: TGTGCCAGTACTGGCGCCCGTTCTTTCGAGCAGTACTTC
D gene: TRBD1; clone size: -; J gene: TRBJ1-5; V gene: TRBV2; CDR3 protein: CASKEGTGGGQPQHF; CDR3 DNA: TGTGCCAGTAAGGAAGGGACAGGGGGCGGTCAGCCCCAGCATTTT
D gene: -; clone size: few; J gene: TRBJ1-3; V gene: TRBV2; CDR3 protein: CASSERRNNHGNTIYF; CDR3 DNA: TGTGCCAGCAGTGAGAGGAGGAATAACCATGGAAACACCATATATTTT
D gene: -; clone size: few; J gene: TRBJ2-1; V gene: TRBV12-3/TRBV12-4; CDR3 protein: CASRAGDNEQFF; CDR3 DNA: TGTGCCAGCCGAGCGGGTGACAATGAGCAGTTCTTC
D gene: -; clone size: -; J gene: TRBJ1-3; V gene: TRBV5-1; CDR3 protein: CASSLIYPGVDSSGNTIYF; CDR3 DNA: TGCGCCAGCAGCTTGATTTATCCGGGAGTCGACTCCTCTGGAAACACCATATATTTT
D gene: -; clone size: many; J gene: TRBJ1-1; V gene: TRBV29-1; CDR3 protein: CSAGKTGTEAFF; CDR3 DNA: TGCAGCGCGGGGAAGACGGGCACTGAAGCTTTCTTT
D gene: TRBD2; clone size: -; J gene: TRBJ2-7; V gene: TRBV7-2; CDR3 protein: CASSLGRDYERYF; CDR3 DNA: TGTGCCAGCAGCTTAGGACGGGACTACGAGCGGTACTTC
D gene: TRBD1; clone size: many; J gene: TRBJ1-1; V gene: TRBV30; CDR3 protein: CAWSTGQNEAFF; CDR3 DNA: TGTGCCTGGAGTACGGGACAGAATGAAGCTTTCTTT
D gene: -; clone size: -; J gene: TRBJ1-5; V gene: TRBV2; CDR3 protein: CASRRENNQPQHF; CDR3 DNA: TGTGCCAGCAGGCGGGAGAACAATCAGCCCCAGCATTTT
D gene: TRBD2; clone size: few; J gene: TRBJ2-3; V gene: TRBV7-9; CDR3 protein: CASSYSHSGGTTDTQYF; CDR3 DNA: TGTGCCAGCAGCTATAGCCATAGCGGGGGAACCACAGATACGCAGTATTTT
D gene: -; clone size: many; J gene: TRBJ2-4; V gene: TRBV12-3/TRBV12-4; CDR3 protein: CASTLAGSKNIQYF; CDR3 DNA: TGTGCCAGCACCCTCGCGGGTAGCAAAAACATTCAGTACTTC
D gene: -; clone size: many; J gene: TRBJ1-1; V gene: TRBV12-5; CDR3 protein: CASGSGGPNTEAFF; CDR3 DNA: TGTGCTAGTGGTTCTGGAGGACCGAACACTGAAGCTTTCTTT
D gene: -; clone size: many; J gene: TRBJ1-1; V gene: TRBV12-3/TRBV12-4; CDR3 protein: CASTREGFTEAFF; CDR3 DNA: TGTGCCAGCACCCGAGAGGGTTTCACTGAAGCTTTCTTT
D gene: TRBD2; clone size: many; J gene: TRBJ2-1; V gene: TRBV6-1; CDR3 protein: CASRRAGGNEQFF; CDR3 DNA: TGTGCCAGCAGAAGGGCCGGGGGGAATGAGCAGTTCTTC
D gene: -; clone size: many; J gene: TRBJ1-5; V gene: TRBV27; CDR3 protein: CASSLTLPYSNQPQHF; CDR3 DNA: TGTGCCAGCAGTTTAACGCTTCCCTATAGCAATCAGCCCCAGCATTTT
D gene: TRBD1; clone size: many; J gene: TRBJ1-5; V gene: TRBV3-1; CDR3 protein: CASFSTGGKGNQPQHF; CDR3 DNA: TGTGCCAGCTTCTCGACAGGGGGCAAGGGCAATCAGCCCCAGCATTTT
D gene: TRBD1; clone size: -; J gene: TRBJ1-3; V gene: TRBV28; CDR3 protein: CASRGDRKAGNTIYF; CDR3 DNA: TGTGCCAGCAGGGGGGACAGAAAAGCCGGAAACACCATATATTTT
D gene: TRBD1; clone size: -; J gene: TRBJ2-1; V gene: TRBV11-3; CDR3 protein: CASSLGLQGGSYNEQFF; CDR3 DNA: TGTGCCAGCAGCTTAGGGTTACAGGGGGGCTCCTACAATGAGCAGTTCTTC
D gene: TRBD1; clone size: -; J gene: TRBJ1-5; V gene: TRBV10-3; CDR3 protein: CASWTGEGNQPQHF; CDR3 DNA: TGTGCCAGCTGGACAGGGGAGGGCAATCAGCCCCAGCATTTT
D gene: TRBD2; clone size: few; J gene: TRBJ2-3; V gene: TRBV12-3/TRBV12-4; CDR3 protein: CASSIRLASTDTQYF; CDR3 DNA: TGTGCCAGCAGTATAAGACTAGCGAGCACAGATACGCAGTATTTT
D gene: -; clone size: -; J gene: TRBJ1-5; V gene: TRBV27; CDR3 protein: CASSTQPGAGQPQHF; CDR3 DNA: TGTGCCAGCAGTACCCAACCGGGGGCAGGTCAGCCCCAGCATTTT
D gene: -; clone size: many; J gene: TRBJ1-4; V gene: TRBV28; CDR3 protein: CASSLKGVGEKLFF; CDR3 DNA: TGTGCCAGCAGTTTAAAGGGCGTTGGGGAAAAACTGTTTTTT
D gene: -; clone size: many; J gene: TRBJ1-2; V gene: TRBV7-2; CDR3 protein: CASSPRPTSPGYGYTF; CDR3 DNA: TGTGCCAGCAGCCCAAGGCCTACATCGCCGGGCTATGGCTACACCTTC
D gene: -; clone size: -; J gene: TRBJ2-5; V gene: TRBV12-3/TRBV12-4; CDR3 protein: CASSYRGEGSTQYF; CDR3 DNA: TGTGCCAGCAGTTACAGAGGTGAAGGGTCGACCCAGTACTTC
D gene: TRBD2; clone size: many; J gene: TRBJ2-5; V gene: TRBV7-8; CDR3 protein: CASSPREGGRETQYF; CDR3 DNA: TGTGCCAGCAGCCCTCGGGAGGGGGGCAGAGAGACCCAGTACTTC
D gene: TRBD2; clone size: many; J gene: TRBJ2-1; V gene: TRBV29-1; CDR3 protein: CSALAGNNEQFF; CDR3 DNA: TGCAGCGCTCTAGCGGGAAACAATGAGCAGTTCTTC
D gene: TRBD1; clone size: -; J gene: TRBJ1-5; V gene: TRBV20-1; CDR3 protein: CSANAGQPAQPQHF; CDR3 DNA: TGCAGTGCTAACGCGGGACAGCCTGCCCAGCCCCAGCATTTT
D gene: -; clone size: -; J gene: TRBJ2-5; V gene: TRBV5-1; CDR3 protein: CASSRTIVETQYF; CDR3 DNA: TGCGCCAGCAGCCGGACTATTGTGGAGACCCAGTACTTC
D gene: TRBD2; clone size: -; J gene: TRBJ2-1; V gene: TRBV28; CDR3 protein: CASSPGLIRGNEQFF; CDR3 DNA: TGTGCCAGCAGTCCGGGACTAATAAGGGGCAATGAGCAGTTCTTC
D gene: -; clone size: many; J gene: TRBJ1-5; V gene: TRBV6-2/TRBV6-3; CDR3 protein: CASSYSLMQPQHF; CDR3 DNA: TGTGCCAGCAGTTACTCGCTCATGCAGCCCCAGCATTTT
D gene: -; clone size: many; J gene: TRBJ1-5; V gene: TRBV28; CDR3 protein: CASRQGTVNQPQHF; CDR3 DNA: TGTGCCAGCAGACAGGGTACGGTCAATCAGCCCCAGCATTTT
D gene: TRBD2; clone size: many; J gene: TRBJ2-1; V gene: TRBV29-1; CDR3 protein: CSVGTSGSGEQFF; CDR3 DNA: TGCAGCGTCGGGACTAGCGGGTCAGGTGAGCAGTTCTTC
D gene: TRBD2; clone size: few; J gene: TRBJ2-1; V gene: TRBV5-8; CDR3 protein: CATSGSKNEQFF; CDR3 DNA: TGTGCCACGAGCGGGAGTAAGAATGAGCAGTTCTTC
D gene: TRBD1; clone size: many; J gene: TRBJ1-1; V gene: TRBV29-1; CDR3 protein: CSVVQGGAFF; CDR3 DNA: TGCAGCGTTGTACAGGGGGGGGCTTTCTTT
D gene: TRBD1; clone size: many; J gene: TRBJ2-3; V gene: TRBV6-1; CDR3 protein: CASRDRESDTQYF; CDR3 DNA: TGTGCCAGCAGGGACAGGGAGTCAGATACGCAGTATTTT
D gene: TRBD1; clone size: -; J gene: TRBJ2-6; V gene: TRBV5-1; CDR3 protein: CASSFGQGVTSGANVLTF; CDR3 DNA: TGCGCCAGCAGCTTCGGACAGGGGGTGACCTCTGGGGCCAACGTCCTGACTTTC
D gene: -; clone size: many; J gene: TRBJ1-1; V gene: TRBV2; CDR3 protein: CASSPGTKAFF; CDR3 DNA: TGTGCCAGCAGTCCCGGGACAAAAGCTTTCTTT
D gene: -; clone size: -; J gene: TRBJ2-1; V gene: TRBV7-8; CDR3 protein: CASSLTSSYNEQSF; CDR3 DNA: TGTGCCAGCAGCTTAACCAGCTCCTACAATGAGCAGTCCTTC
D gene: -; clone size: -; J gene: TRBJ1-4; V gene: TRBV19; CDR3 protein: CASSIGRTGNEKLFF; CDR3 DNA: TGTGCCAGTAGTATAGGGCGCACCGGCAACGAAAAACTGTTTTTT